The T cell receptor beta chain under discussion was sequenced for a study of lymphopenia after photon versus proton radiotherapy. A single count supports this clone. TCRdb's copy holds only in-frame clones and misses some; the assay was immunoSEQ multiplex PCR. The sample records 68,000 or so clones, approximately 90% being singletons. V lost 0 bases to trimming and J lost 8 bases, with 9 bases between them. The germline gives CDR1 SGHRS, CDR2 YFSETQ. The CDR3 runs to 13 residues. Sequenced material: peripheral blood, taken from a patient treated with photon-based radiotherapy. The chain employs TRBV5-1 and TRBJ2-1; no reliable D call. The receptor's source is a woman between 65 and 79 years old with pancreatic cancer. The CDR3 here is CASSLDRKYEQFF. CDR3 nucleotides: TGCGCCAGCAGCTTGGACAGAAAGTATGAGCAGTTCTTC.